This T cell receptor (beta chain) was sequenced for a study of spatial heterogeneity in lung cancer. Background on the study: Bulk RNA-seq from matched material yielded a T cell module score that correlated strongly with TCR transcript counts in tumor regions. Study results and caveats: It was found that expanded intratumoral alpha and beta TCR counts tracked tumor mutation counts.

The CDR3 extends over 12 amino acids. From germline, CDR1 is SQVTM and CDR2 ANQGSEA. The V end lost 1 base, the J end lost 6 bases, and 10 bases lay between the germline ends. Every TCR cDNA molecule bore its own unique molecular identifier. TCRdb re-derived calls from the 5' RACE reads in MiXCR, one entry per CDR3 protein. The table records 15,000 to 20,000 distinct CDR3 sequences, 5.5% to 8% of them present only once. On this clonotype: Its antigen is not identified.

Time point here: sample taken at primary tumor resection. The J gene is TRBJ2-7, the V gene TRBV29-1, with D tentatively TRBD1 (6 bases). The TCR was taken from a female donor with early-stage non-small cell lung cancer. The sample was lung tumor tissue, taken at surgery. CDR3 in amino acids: CSVEVRGSEQYF. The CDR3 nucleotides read TGCAGCGTTGAAGTCAGGGGAAGCGAGCAGTACTTC.